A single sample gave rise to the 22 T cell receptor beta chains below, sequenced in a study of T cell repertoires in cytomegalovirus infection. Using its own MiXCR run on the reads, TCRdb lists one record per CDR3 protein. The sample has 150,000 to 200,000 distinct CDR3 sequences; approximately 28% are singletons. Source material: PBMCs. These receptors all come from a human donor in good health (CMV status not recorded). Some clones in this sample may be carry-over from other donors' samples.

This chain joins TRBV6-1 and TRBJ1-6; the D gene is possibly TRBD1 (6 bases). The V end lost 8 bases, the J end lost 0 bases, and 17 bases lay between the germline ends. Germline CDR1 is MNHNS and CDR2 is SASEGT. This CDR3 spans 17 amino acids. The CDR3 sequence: CASPGGRGSSYNSPLHF. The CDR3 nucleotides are TGTGCCAGCCCCGGGGGTAGGGGGAGCTCCTATAATTCACCCCTCCACTTT.

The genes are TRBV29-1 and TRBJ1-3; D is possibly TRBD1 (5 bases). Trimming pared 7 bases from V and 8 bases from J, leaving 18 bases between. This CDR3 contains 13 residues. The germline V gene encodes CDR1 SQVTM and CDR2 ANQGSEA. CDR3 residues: CSARKGPGDTIYF. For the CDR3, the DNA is TGCAGCGCCCGCAAAGGCCCGGGGGACACCATATATTTT.

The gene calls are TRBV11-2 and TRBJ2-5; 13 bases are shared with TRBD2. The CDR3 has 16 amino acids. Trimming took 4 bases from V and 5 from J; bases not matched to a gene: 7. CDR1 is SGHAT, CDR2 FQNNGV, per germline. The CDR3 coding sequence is TGTGCCAGCAGCTCCGGGACTAGCGGGAACAGGGAGACCCAGTACTTC. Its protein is CASSSGTSGNRETQYF.

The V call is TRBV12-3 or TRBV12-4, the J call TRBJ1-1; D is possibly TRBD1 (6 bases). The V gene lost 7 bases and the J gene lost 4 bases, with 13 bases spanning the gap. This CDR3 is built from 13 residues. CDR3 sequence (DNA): TGTGCCAGCACTCAAGGGGGGGGCACTGAAGCTTTCTTT. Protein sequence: CASTQGGGTEAFF.

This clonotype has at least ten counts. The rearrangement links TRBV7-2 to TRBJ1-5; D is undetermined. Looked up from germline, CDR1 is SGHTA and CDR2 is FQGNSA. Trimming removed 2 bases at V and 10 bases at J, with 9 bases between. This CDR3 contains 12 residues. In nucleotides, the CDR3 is TGTGCCAGCAGCTTACACATCTCCCCCCAGCATTTT. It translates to CASSLHISPQHF. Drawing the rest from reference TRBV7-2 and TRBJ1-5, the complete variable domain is GAGVSQSPSNKVTEKGKDVELRCDPISGHTALYWYRQSLGQGLEFLIYFQGNSAPDKSGLPSDRFSAERTGGSVSTLTIQRTQQEDSAVYLCASSLHISPQHFGDGTRLSIL.

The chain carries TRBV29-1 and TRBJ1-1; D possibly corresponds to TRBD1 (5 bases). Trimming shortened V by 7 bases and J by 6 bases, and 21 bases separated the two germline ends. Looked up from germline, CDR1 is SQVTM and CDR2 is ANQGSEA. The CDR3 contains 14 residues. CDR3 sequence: CSGGAGGREAEAFF. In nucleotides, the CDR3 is TGCAGCGGTGGGGCTGGGGGAAGGGAAGCTGAAGCTTTCTTT.

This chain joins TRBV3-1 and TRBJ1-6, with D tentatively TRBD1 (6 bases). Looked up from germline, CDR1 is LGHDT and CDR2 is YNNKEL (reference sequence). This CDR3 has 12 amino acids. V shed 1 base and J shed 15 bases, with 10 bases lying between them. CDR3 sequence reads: CASSQAYRDLHF. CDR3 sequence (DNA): TGTGCCAGCAGCCAAGCGTACAGGGACCTCCACTTT.

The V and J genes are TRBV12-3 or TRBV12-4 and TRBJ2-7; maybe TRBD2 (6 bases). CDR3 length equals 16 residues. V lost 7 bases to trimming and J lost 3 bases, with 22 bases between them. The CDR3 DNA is TGTGCCAGCAACCCGGGTCGAGCGGGCTTCCTCTACGAGCAGTACTTC. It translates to CASNPGRAGFLYEQYF.

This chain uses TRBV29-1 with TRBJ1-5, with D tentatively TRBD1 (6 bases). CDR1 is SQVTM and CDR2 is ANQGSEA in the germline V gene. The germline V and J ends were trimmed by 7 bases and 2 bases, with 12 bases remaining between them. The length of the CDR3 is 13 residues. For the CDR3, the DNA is TGCAGCGCCCAGGGGCAGGGCAATCAGCCCCAGCATTTT. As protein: CSAQGQGNQPQHF. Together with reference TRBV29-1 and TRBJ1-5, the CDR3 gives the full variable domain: SAVISQKPSRDICQRGTSLTIQCQVDSQVTMMFWYRQQPGQSLTLIATANQGSEATYESGFVIDKFPISRPNLTFSTLTVSNMSPEDSSIYLCSAQGQGNQPQHFGDGTRLSIL.

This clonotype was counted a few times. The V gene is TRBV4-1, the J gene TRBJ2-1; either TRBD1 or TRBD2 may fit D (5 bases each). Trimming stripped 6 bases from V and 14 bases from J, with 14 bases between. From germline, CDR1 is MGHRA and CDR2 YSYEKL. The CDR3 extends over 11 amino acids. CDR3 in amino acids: CASSFQGVEFF. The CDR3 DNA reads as TGCGCCAGCAGTTTCCAGGGAGTGGAGTTCTTC.

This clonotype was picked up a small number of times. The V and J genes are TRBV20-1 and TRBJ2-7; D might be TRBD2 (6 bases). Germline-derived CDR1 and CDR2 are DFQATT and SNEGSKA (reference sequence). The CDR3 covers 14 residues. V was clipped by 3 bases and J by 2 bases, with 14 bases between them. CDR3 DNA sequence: TGCAGTGCTAGGGACAAAGGGACTCCCTACGAGCAGTACTTC. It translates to CSARDKGTPYEQYF.

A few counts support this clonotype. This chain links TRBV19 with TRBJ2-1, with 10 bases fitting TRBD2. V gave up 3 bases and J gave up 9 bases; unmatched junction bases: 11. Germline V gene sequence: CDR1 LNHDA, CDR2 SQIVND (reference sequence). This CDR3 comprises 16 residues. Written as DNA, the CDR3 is TGTGCCAGTAGTATCCCCACCGGGACTAGCGTCGGTGAGCAGTTCTTC. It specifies CASSIPTGTSVGEQFF.

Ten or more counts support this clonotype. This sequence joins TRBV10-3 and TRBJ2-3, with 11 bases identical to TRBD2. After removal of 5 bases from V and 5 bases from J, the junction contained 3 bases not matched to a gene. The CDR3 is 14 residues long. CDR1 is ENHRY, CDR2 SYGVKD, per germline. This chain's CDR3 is CAISQGTSGDTQYF. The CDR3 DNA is TGTGCCATCAGTCAAGGGACTAGCGGAGATACGCAGTATTTT.

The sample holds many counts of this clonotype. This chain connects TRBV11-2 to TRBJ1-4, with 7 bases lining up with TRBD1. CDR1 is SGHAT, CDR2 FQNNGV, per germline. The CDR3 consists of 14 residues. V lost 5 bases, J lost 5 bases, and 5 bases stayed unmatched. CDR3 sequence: CASSGGQLNEKLFF. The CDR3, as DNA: TGTGCCAGCAGCGGGGGACAGCTAAATGAAAAACTGTTTTTT.

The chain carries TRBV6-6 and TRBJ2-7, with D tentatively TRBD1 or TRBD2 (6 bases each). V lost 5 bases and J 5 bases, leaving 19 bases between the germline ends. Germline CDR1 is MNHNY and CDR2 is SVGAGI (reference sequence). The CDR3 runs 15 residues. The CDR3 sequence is CASSTRTAPGDEQYF. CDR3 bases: TGTGCCAGCAGTACTCGGACAGCTCCGGGAGACGAGCAGTACTTC.

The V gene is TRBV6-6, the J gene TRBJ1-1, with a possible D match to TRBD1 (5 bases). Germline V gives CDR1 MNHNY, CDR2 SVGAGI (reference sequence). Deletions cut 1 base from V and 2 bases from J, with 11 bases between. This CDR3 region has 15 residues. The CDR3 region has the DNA TGTGCCAGCAGTTACTTTTCGACAGTCAACACTGAAGCTTTCTTT. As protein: CASSYFSTVNTEAFF.

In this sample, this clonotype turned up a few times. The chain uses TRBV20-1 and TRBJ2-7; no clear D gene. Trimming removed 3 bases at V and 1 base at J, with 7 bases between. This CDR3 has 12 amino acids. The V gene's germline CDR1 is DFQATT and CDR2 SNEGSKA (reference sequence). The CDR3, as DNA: TGCAGTGCTAGTCAGCGATCCTACGAGCAGTACTTC. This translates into CSASQRSYEQYF.

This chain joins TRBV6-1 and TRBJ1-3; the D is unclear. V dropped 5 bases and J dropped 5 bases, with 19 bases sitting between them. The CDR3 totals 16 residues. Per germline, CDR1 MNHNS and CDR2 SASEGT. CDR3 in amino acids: CASSSGSGSRRNTIYF. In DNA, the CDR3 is TGTGCCAGCAGTTCCGGGTCCGGGAGTAGGAGAAACACCATATATTTT.

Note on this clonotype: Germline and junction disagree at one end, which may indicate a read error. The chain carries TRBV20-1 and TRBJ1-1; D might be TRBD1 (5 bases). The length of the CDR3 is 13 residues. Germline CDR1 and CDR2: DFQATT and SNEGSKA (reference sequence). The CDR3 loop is CCARGLGETEAFF. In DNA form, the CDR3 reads TGCTGTGCTAGGGGTCTGGGGGAGACTGAAGCTTTCTTT.

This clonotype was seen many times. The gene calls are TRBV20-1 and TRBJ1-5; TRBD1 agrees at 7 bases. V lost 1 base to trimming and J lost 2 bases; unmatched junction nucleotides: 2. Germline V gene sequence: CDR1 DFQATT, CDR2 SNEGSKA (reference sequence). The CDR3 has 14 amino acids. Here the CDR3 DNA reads TGCAGTGCTAGAGGACAGGGACGCAATCAGCCCCAGCATTTT. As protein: CSARGQGRNQPQHF.

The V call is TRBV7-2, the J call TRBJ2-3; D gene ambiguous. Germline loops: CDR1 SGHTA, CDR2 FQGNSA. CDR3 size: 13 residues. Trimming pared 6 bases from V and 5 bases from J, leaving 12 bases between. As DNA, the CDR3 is TGTGCCAGCAGTTTATCCCCCCTAGATACGCAGTATTTT. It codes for CASSLSPLDTQYF.

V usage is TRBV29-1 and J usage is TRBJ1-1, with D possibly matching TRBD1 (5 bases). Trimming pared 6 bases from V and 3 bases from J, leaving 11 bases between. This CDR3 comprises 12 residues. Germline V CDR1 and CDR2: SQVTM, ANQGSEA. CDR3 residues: CSVGDRDTEAFF. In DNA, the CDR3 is TGCAGCGTGGGGGACCGAGACACTGAAGCTTTCTTT.